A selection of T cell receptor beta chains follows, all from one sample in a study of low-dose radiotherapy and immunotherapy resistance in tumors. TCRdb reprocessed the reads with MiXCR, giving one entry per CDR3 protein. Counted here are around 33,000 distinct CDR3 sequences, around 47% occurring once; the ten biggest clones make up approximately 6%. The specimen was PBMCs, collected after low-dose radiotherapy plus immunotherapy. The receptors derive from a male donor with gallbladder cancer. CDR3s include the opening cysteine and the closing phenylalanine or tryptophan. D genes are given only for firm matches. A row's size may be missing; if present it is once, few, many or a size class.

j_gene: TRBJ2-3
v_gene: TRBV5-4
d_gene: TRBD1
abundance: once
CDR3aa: CASSIGTGDTDTQYF
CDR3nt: TGTGCCAGCAGCATTGGGACAGGGGACACAGATACGCAGTATTTT

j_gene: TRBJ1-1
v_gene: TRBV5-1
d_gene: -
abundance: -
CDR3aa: CASSVTRGGNTEAFF
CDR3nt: TGCGCCAGCAGTGTAACAAGGGGCGGTAACACTGAAGCTTTCTTT

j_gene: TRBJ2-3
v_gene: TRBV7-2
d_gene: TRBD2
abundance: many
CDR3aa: CASSQGGGGMTDTQYF
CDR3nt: TGTGCCAGCAGCCAGGGAGGCGGGGGGATGACAGATACGCAGTATTTT

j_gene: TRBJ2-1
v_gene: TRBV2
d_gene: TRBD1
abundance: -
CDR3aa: CASGGQGFEQFF
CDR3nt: TGTGCCAGTGGGGGACAGGGGTTTGAGCAGTTCTTC

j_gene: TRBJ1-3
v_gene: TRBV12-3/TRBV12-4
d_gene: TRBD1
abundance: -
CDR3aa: CASRPPGQGFSGNTIYF
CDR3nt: TGTGCCAGCAGACCCCCAGGACAGGGGTTCTCTGGAAACACCATATATTTT

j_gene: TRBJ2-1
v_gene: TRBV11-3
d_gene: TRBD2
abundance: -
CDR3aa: CASSRTRGNKFF
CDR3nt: TGTGCCAGCAGCCGGACTAGGGGAAACAAGTTCTTC

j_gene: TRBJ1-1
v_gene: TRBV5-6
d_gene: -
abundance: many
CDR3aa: CASSPQNKQGTEAFF
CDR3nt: TGTGCCAGCAGCCCCCAAAATAAACAAGGCACTGAAGCTTTCTTT

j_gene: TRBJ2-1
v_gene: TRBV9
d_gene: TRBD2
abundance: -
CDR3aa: CASSTRASGGPASYNEQFF
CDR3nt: TGTGCCAGCAGCACCCGGGCTAGCGGGGGGCCGGCCTCCTACAATGAGCAGTTCTTC

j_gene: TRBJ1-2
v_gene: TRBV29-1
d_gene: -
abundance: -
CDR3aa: CSVERSDLGYGYTF
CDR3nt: TGCAGCGTTGAACGTAGCGACCTGGGATATGGCTACACCTTC

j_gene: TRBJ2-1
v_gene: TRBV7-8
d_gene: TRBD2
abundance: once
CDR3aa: CASSHRPTSGSGYEQFF
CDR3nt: TGTGCCAGCAGCCACCGACCGACTAGCGGGAGTGGTTATGAGCAGTTCTTC

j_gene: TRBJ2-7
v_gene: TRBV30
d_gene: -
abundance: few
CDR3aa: CAWRDLGHPSYEQYF
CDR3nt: TGTGCCTGGAGGGATTTGGGACACCCCTCCTACGAGCAGTACTTC

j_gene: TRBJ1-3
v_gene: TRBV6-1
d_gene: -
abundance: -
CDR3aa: CASSWTVSGNTIYF
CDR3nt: TGTGCCAGCAGCTGGACAGTCTCTGGAAACACCATATATTTT

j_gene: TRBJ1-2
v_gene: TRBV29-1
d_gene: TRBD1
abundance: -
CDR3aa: CSAARTGDGYTF
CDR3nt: TGCAGCGCTGCCAGGACAGGGGATGGCTACACCTTC

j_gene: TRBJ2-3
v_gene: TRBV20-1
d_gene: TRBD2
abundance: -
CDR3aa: CSARLADYTDTQYF
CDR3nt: TGCAGTGCTAGACTAGCGGATTACACAGATACGCAGTATTTT

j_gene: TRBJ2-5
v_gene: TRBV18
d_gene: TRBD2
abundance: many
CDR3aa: CASLTAGGQETQYF
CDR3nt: TGTGCCAGCCTAACAGCGGGAGGACAAGAGACCCAGTACTTC

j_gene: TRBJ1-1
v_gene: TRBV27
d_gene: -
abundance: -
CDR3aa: CASASGALNTEAFF
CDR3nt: TGTGCCAGCGCCTCGGGAGCGTTGAACACTGAAGCTTTCTTT

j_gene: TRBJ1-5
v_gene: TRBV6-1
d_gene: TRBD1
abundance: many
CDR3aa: CASSRDRAEYQPQHF
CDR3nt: TGTGCCAGCAGTCGCGACAGGGCGGAGTATCAGCCCCAGCATTTT

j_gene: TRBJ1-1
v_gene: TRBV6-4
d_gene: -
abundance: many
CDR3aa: CASRDTSWGTEAFF
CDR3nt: TGTGCCAGCAGGGACACCTCCTGGGGCACTGAAGCTTTCTTT

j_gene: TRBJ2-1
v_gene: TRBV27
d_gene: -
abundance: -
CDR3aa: CASNQGPQRNEQFF
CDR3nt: TGTGCCAGCAACCAGGGACCACAGAGGAATGAGCAGTTCTTC

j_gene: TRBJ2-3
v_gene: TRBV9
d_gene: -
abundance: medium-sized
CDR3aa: CASSVSFPDTQYF
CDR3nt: TGTGCCAGCAGCGTATCCTTCCCAGATACGCAGTATTTT

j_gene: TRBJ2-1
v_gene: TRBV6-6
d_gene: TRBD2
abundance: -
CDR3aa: CASSPTSGGYRQFF
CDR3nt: TGTGCCAGCAGCCCGACTAGCGGGGGTTATAGGCAGTTCTTC

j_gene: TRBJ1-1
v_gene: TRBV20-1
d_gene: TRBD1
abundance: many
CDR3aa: CSARDYRGGTEAFF
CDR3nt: TGCAGTGCTAGAGATTACAGGGGGGGGACTGAAGCTTTCTTT

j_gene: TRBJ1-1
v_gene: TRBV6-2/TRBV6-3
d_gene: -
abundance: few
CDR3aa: CATAGRNTEAFF
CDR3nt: TGTGCCACCGCGGGCCGGAACACTGAAGCTTTCTTT

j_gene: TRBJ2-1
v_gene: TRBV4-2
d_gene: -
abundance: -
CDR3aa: CASSQTIYNEQFF
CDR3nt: TGTGCCAGCAGCCAGACTATCTACAATGAGCAGTTCTTC

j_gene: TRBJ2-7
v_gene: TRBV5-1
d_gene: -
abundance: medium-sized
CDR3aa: CASRTGGDSYEQYF
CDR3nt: TGCGCCAGCAGGACTGGAGGGGACTCCTACGAGCAGTACTTC

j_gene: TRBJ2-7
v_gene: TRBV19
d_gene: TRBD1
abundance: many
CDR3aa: CASSIEDRGSIQYF
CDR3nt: TGTGCCAGTAGTATCGAGGACAGGGGAAGTATCCAGTACTTC

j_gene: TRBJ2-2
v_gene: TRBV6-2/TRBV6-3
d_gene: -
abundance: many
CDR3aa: CASSRSSQAITGELFF
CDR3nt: TGTGCCAGCAGTAGGTCATCACAGGCTATAACCGGGGAGCTGTTTTTT

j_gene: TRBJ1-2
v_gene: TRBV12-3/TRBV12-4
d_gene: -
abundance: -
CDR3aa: CASSLVAQSKGRSYTF
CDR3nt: TGTGCCAGCAGTTTAGTAGCGCAGTCAAAGGGTCGATCCTACACCTTC

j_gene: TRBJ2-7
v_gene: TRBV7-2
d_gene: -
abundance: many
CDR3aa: CASSPMGAPRYEQYF
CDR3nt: TGTGCCAGCAGCCCCATGGGAGCGCCGCGCTACGAGCAGTACTTC

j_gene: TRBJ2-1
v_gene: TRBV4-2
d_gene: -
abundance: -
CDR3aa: CASRSILLVAELSDCEQFF
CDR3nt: TGTGCCAGCCGCTCGATCCTCTTGGTAGCGGAGCTTTCCGATTGTGAGCAGTTCTTC

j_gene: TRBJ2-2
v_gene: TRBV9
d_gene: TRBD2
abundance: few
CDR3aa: CASSAASGGYTGELFF
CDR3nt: TGTGCCAGCAGCGCCGCGAGCGGGGGGTACACCGGGGAGCTGTTTTTT